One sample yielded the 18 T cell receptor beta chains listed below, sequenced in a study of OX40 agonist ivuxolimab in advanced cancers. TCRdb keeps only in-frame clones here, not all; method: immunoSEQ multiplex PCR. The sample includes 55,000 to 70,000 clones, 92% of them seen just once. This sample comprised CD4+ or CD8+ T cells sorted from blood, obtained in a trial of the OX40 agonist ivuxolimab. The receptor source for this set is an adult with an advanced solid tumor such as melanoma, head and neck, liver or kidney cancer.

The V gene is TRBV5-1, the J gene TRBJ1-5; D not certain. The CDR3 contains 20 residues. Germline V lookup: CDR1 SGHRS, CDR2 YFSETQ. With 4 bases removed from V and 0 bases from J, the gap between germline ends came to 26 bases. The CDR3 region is CASSPVGPYDFRYSNQPQHF. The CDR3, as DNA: TGCGCCAGCAGCCCGGTCGGACCCTACGATTTCCGTTATAGCAATCAGCCCCAGCATTTT.

CDR3 sequence: CASSLGGGMETQYF. CDR3 sequence (DNA): TGTGCCAGCAGCTTAGGCGGGGGGATGGAGACCCAGTACTTC. The chain carries TRBV13 and TRBJ2-5, with 7 bases matching TRBD2. The V gene's germline CDR1 is PRHDT and CDR2 FYEKMQ (reference sequence). This CDR3 is built from 14 residues. With 0 bases clipped from V and 5 bases from J, the junction kept 3 bases outside the gene matches.

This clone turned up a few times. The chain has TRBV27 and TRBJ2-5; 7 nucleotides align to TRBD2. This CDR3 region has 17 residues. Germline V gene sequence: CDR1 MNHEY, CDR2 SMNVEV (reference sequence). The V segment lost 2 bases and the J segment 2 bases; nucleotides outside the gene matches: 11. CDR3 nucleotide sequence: TGTGCCAGCAGTTTAACAGCACCTTCCGGGAGGCAAGAGACCCAGTACTTC. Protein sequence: CASSLTAPSGRQETQYF.

This chain's CDR3 is CASSSRDRVETQYF. In DNA, the CDR3 is TGTGCCAGCAGCTCCCGGGACAGGGTGGAGACCCAGTACTTC. The chain links TRBV11-2 to TRBJ2-5, with 9 bases identical to TRBD1. The CDR3 contains 14 residues. Germline V gene lookup returns CDR1 SGHAT and CDR2 FQNNGV. V shed 4 bases, J shed 5 bases, and the junction held 5 bases outside the gene matches.

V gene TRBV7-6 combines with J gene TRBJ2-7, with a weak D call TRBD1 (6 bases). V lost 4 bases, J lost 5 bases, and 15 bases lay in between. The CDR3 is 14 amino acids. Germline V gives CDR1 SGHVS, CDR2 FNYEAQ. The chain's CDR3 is CASSSQQGTHEQYF. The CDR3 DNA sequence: TGTGCCAGCAGCTCACAACAGGGAACCCACGAGCAGTACTTC.

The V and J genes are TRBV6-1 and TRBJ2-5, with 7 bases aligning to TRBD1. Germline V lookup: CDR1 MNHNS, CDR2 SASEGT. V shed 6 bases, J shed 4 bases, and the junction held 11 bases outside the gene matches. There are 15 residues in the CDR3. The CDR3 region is CASRYGTVGGETQYF. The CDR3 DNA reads TGTGCCAGCAGGTACGGGACAGTCGGTGGAGAGACCCAGTACTTC.

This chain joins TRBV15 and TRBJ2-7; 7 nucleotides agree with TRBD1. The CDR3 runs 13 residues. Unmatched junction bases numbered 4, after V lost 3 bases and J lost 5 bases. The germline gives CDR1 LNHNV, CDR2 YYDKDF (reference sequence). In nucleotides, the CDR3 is TGTGCCACCAGCAGTCTCGACAGGGACGAGCAGTACTTC. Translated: CATSSLDRDEQYF.

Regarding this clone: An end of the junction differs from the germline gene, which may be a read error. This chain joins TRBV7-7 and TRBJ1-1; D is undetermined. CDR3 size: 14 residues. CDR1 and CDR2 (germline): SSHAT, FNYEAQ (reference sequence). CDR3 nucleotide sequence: TGTGCTAGCAGCTTGTGGGTCTTGAACACTGAAGCTTTCTTT. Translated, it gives CASSLWVLNTEAFF.

CDR3 loop: CASSVREGEDKNIQYF. The CDR3 nucleotides are TGTGCCAGCAGCGTAAGGGAAGGGGAAGACAAAAACATTCAGTACTTC. The chain is built from TRBV9 and TRBJ2-4; weak D call: TRBD1 (5 bases). There are 16 residues in the CDR3. V lost 1 base, J lost 3 bases, and 14 bases lay in between. The germline CDR1 and CDR2 sequences are SGDLS and YYNGEE.

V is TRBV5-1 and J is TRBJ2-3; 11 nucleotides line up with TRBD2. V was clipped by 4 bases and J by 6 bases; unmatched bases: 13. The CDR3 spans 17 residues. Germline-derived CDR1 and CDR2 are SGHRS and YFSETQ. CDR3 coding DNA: TGCGCCAGCAGCGCCGTATTTCTAGCGGGGGGCGGGGATACGCAGTATTTT. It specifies CASSAVFLAGGGDTQYF.

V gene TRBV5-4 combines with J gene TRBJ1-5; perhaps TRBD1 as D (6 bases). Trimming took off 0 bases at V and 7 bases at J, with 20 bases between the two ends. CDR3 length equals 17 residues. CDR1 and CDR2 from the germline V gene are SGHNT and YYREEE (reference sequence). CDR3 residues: CASSLARTDRPRQPQHF. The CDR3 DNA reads TGTGCCAGCAGCTTGGCCAGGACAGACCGGCCCAGGCAGCCCCAGCATTTT.

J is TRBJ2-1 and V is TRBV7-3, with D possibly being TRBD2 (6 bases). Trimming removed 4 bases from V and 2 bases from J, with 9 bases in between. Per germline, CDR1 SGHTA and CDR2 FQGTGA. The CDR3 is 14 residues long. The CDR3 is CASSSGVTYNEQFF. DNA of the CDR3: TGTGCCAGCAGCTCGGGGGTTACCTACAATGAGCAGTTCTTC.

The CDR3 loop is CASSSRDREGEKLFF. Here the CDR3 DNA reads TGTGCCAGCAGCTCCCGGGACAGGGAAGGTGAAAAACTGTTTTTT. V and J are TRBV7-2 and TRBJ1-4; 9 bases fit TRBD1. Germline CDR1 and CDR2: SGHTA and FQGNSA. The J segment lost 7 bases and the V segment lost 4 bases, leaving 7 bases of the junction unmatched. CDR3 length: 15 amino acids.

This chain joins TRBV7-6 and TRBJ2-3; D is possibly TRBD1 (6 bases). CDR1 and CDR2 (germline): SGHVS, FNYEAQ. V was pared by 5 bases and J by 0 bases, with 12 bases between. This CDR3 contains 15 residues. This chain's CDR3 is CASSPPGASTDTQYF. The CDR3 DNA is TGTGCCAGCAGCCCCCCAGGGGCCAGCACAGATACGCAGTATTTT.

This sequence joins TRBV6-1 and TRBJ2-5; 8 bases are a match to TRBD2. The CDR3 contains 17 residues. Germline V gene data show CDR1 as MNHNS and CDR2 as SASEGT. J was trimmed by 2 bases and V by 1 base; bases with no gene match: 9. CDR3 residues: CASSEVYSGALQETQYF. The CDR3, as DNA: TGTGCCAGCAGTGAAGTTTATAGCGGGGCCCTTCAAGAGACCCAGTACTTC.

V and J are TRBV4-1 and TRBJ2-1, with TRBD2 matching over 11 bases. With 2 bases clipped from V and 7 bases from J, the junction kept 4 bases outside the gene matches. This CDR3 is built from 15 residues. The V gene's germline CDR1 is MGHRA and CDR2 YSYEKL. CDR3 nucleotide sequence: TGCGCCAGCAGCCAAACTAGCGGGGGAGGGAATGAGCAGTTCTTC. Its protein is CASSQTSGGGNEQFF.

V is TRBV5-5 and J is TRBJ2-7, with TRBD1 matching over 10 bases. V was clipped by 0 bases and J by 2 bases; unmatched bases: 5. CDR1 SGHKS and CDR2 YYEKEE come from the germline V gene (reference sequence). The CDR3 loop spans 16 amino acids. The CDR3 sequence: CASSLVLGTGAYEQYF. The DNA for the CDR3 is TGTGCCAGCAGCTTGGTCCTAGGGACAGGGGCCTACGAGCAGTACTTC.

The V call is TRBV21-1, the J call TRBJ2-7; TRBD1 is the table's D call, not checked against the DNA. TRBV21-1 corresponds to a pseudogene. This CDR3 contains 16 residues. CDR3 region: CASSKEGGTGYTEQYF. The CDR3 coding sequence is TGTGCCAGCAGCAAAGAGGGAGGGACAGGCTACACCGAGCAGTACTTC.